These T cell receptor beta chains were read from a single sample in a study of cytomegalovirus exposure and HLA in healthy donors. The data were produced by immunoSEQ multiplex PCR, yet TCRdb's version contains in-frame clones alone and is incomplete. Counted here are roughly 300,000 clones, around 87% occurring once; the ten biggest clones make up 1.2%. Sequencing was done on a sample of PBMCs. These receptors all come from a woman aged 25 to 39 in good health and CMV-seropositive. CDR3s include the opening cysteine and the closing phenylalanine or tryptophan. The order of the fields is J gene, V gene, CDR3 protein.

j_call: TRBJ2-1; v_call: TRBV28; cdr3_aa: CASSLLGQGVRYNEQFF
j_call: TRBJ2-1; v_call: TRBV10-1; cdr3_aa: CASNPSSGYNEQFF
j_call: TRBJ1-2; v_call: TRBV7-2; cdr3_aa: CASSSPGRFPRGGYGYTF
j_call: TRBJ2-1; v_call: TRBV7-9; cdr3_aa: CASLGHPDYNEQFF
j_call: TRBJ2-7; v_call: TRBV18; cdr3_aa: CASSPSGKGIAYEQYF
j_call: TRBJ2-5; v_call: TRBV7-9; cdr3_aa: CASSLDGGSGQETQYF
j_call: TRBJ1-2; v_call: TRBV4-1; cdr3_aa: CASSQDRRRGYTF
j_call: TRBJ1-5; v_call: TRBV6-5; cdr3_aa: CASREGTVNQPQHF
j_call: TRBJ2-5; v_call: TRBV19; cdr3_aa: CASSIAWGQETQYF
j_call: TRBJ2-5; v_call: TRBV25-1; cdr3_aa: CASSVPRGIQETQYF
j_call: TRBJ2-2; v_call: TRBV4-3; cdr3_aa: CASSQAAIGLAGELFF
j_call: TRBJ1-1; v_call: TRBV9; cdr3_aa: CASSVGSNTEAFF
j_call: TRBJ2-3; v_call: TRBV5-1; cdr3_aa: CASSLVRTDTQYF
j_call: TRBJ2-5; v_call: TRBV5-1; cdr3_aa: CASTRDRVGETQYF
j_call: TRBJ2-3; v_call: TRBV20-1; cdr3_aa: CSYQGFDTQYF
j_call: TRBJ1-3; v_call: TRBV30; cdr3_aa: CAWRSPPGSGNTIYF
j_call: TRBJ2-7; v_call: TRBV4-1; cdr3_aa: CASSLAVTGAYEQYF
j_call: TRBJ2-7; v_call: TRBV21-1; cdr3_aa: CASSKVVTGVYF
j_call: TRBJ2-3; v_call: TRBV4-2; cdr3_aa: CASSQGNGELNTQYF
j_call: TRBJ2-7; v_call: TRBV30; cdr3_aa: CAWRNTGTGLNEQYF
j_call: TRBJ2-6; v_call: TRBV7-3; cdr3_aa: CASNNPMWGSGANVLTF
j_call: TRBJ2-6; v_call: TRBV4-2; cdr3_aa: CASSQELSSGANVLTF
j_call: TRBJ1-1; v_call: TRBV14; cdr3_aa: CASSHGRGAFF
j_call: TRBJ2-1; v_call: TRBV18; cdr3_aa: CASSPRFVRDRAEDEQFF
j_call: TRBJ2-5; v_call: TRBV7-9; cdr3_aa: CASSSSGGPQTQYF
j_call: TRBJ1-2; v_call: TRBV5-1; cdr3_aa: CASSLQGDYTF
j_call: TRBJ1-1; v_call: TRBV19; cdr3_aa: CASSIRTAKNTEAFF
j_call: TRBJ2-3; v_call: TRBV25-1; cdr3_aa: CASSDFRSTDTQYF
j_call: TRBJ2-3; v_call: TRBV15; cdr3_aa: CATSRPLHEDTQYF
j_call: TRBJ2-5; v_call: TRBV6-6; cdr3_aa: CASDQVVGETQYF
j_call: TRBJ1-2; v_call: TRBV11-2; cdr3_aa: CASSLAPGENYGYTF
j_call: TRBJ2-3; v_call: TRBV4-1; cdr3_aa: CASSHWNTDTQYF
j_call: TRBJ2-7; v_call: TRBV30; cdr3_aa: CAWSSSYEQYF
j_call: TRBJ1-1; v_call: TRBV19; cdr3_aa: CASSIETGRYTEAFF
j_call: TRBJ2-7; v_call: TRBV4-3; cdr3_aa: CASSQARTGSYEQYF